This TCR beta chain originates from a study of blood T cell repertoires in COVID-19. In the study overall: Acute-phase and convalescent COVID-19 samples originated in the United States, Italy and Spain. Sources were T cells, B-cell-depleted T cells, or PBMCs; the material itself was cDNA or gDNA.

This CDR3 spans 16 amino acids. CDR1 is MNHEY, CDR2 SVGAGI, per germline. V was shortened by 4 bases and J by 7 bases, with 20 bases between the two germline ends. The authors' processing: Estimates of nucleated cell counts were drawn from the amplification of reference gene primers. Assay used: immunoSEQ multiplex PCR; TCRdb lists only in-frame clones, some missing. D and trimming come from the DNA, and the V and J calls and clone size come from that table. The sample has approximately 280,000 clones, 70% to 90% seen once. Material for sequencing was peripheral blood. The TCR sequence derives from a man aged 18-30 years with active or convalescent COVID-19. This chain uses TRBV6-5 with TRBJ1-5, with a possible D match to TRBD1 (5 bases). As DNA, the CDR3 is TGTGCCAGCAGTTCCTTTCGGAGACAGCCTCGGCAGCCCCAGCATTTT. Translating gives CASSSFRRQPRQPQHF.